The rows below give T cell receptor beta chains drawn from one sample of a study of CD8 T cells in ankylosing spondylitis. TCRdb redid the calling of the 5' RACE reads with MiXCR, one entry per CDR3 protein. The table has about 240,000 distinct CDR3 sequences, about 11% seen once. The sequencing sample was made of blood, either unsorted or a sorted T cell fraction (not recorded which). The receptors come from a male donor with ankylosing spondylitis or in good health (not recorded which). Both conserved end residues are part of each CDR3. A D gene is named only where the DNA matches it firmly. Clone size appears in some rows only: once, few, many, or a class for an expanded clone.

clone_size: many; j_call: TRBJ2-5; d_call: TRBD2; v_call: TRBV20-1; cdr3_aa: CSATETSGGETQYF; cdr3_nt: TGCAGTGCTACCGAGACTAGCGGGGGAGAGACCCAGTACTTC
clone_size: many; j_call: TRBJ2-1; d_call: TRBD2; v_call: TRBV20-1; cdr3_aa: CSARIGASGINEQFF; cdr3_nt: TGCAGTGCTAGGATTGGGGCTAGCGGGATAAATGAGCAGTTCTTC
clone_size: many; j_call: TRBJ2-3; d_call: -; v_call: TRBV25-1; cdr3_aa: CASSEGPEADTQYF; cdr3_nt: TGTGCCAGCAGCGAAGGCCCAGAAGCAGATACGCAGTATTTT
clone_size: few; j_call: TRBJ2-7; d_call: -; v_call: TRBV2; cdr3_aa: CASSDRSRSYEQYF; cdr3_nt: TGTGCCAGCAGTGATCGTTCACGTTCCTACGAGCAGTACTTC
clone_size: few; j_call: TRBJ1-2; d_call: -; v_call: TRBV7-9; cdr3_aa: CASSWDNYYGYTF; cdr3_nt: TGTGCCAGCAGCTGGGACAACTACTATGGCTACACCTTC
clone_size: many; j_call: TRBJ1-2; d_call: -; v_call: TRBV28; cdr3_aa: CATGGESFRYGYTF; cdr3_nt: TGTGCCACCGGAGGGGAGAGCTTCCGATATGGCTACACCTTC
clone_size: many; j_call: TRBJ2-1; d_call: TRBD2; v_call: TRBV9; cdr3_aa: CASSSSGGAYNEQFF; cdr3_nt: TGTGCCAGCAGCTCCAGCGGGGGGGCCTACAATGAGCAGTTCTTC
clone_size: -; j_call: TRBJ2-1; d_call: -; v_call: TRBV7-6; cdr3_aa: CASSLGRRVRLYNEQFF; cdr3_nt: TGTGCCAGCAGCTTAGGGAGGAGGGTGCGACTTTACAATGAGCAGTTCTTC
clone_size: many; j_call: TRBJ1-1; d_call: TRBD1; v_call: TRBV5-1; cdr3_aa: CASSAGTAGKLVAEAFF; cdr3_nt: TGCGCCAGCAGCGCCGGGACAGCGGGAAAATTAGTCGCTGAAGCTTTCTTT
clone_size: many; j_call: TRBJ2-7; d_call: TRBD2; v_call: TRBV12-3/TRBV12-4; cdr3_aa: CAIRLAGLNEQYF; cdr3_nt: TGTGCCATCCGCCTAGCGGGTCTGAACGAGCAGTACTTC
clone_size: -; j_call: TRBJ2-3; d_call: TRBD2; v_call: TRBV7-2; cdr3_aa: CASSFKRGFTDTQYF; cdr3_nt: TGTGCCAGCAGCTTTAAGCGGGGCTTCACAGATACGCAGTATTTT
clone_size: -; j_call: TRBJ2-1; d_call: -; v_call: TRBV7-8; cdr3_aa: CASSARAGSSYNEQFF; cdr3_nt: TGTGCCAGCAGCGCCCGAGCGGGCTCCTCCTACAATGAGCAGTTCTTC
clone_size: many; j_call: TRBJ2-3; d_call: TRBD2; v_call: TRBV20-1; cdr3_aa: CSARVVSGSLIETDTQYF; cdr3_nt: TGCAGTGCTAGAGTGGTTAGCGGGAGTTTAATAGAAACAGATACGCAGTATTTT
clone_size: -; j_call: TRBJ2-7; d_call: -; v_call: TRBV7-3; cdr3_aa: CASSLDRNYEQYF; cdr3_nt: TGTGCCAGCAGCTTAGACAGGAACTACGAGCAGTACTTC
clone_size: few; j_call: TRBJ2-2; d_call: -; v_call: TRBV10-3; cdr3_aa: CAISESTPAANTGELFF; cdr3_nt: TGTGCCATCAGTGAGTCGACTCCTGCCGCGAACACCGGGGAGCTGTTTTTT
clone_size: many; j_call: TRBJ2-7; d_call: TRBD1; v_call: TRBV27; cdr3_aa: CASSGPRQGSYEQYF; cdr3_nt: TGTGCCAGCAGTGGTCCCCGACAGGGCTCCTACGAGCAGTACTTC
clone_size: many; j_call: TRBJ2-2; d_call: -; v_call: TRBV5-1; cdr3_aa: CASSPTELTTGELFF; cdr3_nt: TGCGCCAGCAGCCCAACCGAATTAACAACCGGGGAGCTGTTTTTT
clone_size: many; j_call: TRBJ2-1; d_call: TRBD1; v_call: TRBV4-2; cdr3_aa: CASSERDRESEEQFF; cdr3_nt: TGTGCCAGCAGCGAAAGGGACAGGGAGAGCGAGGAGCAGTTCTTC
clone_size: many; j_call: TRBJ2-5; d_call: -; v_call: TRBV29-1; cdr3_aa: CSVQVETQYF; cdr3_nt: TGCAGCGTCCAGGTAGAGACCCAGTACTTC
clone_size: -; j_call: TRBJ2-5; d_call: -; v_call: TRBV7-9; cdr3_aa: CASSSNGEVIETQYF; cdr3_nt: TGTGCCAGCAGCTCGAATGGGGAAGTTATCGAGACCCAGTACTTC
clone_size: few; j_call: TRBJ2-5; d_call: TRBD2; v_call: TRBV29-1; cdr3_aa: CSVEERAAGETQYF; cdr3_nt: TGCAGCGTCGAAGAAAGGGCAGCGGGGGAGACCCAGTACTTC
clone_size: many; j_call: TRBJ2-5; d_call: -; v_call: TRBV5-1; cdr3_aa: CASSTLGQGQETQYF; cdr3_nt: TGCGCCAGCAGCACCCTGGGCCAGGGTCAAGAGACCCAGTACTTC